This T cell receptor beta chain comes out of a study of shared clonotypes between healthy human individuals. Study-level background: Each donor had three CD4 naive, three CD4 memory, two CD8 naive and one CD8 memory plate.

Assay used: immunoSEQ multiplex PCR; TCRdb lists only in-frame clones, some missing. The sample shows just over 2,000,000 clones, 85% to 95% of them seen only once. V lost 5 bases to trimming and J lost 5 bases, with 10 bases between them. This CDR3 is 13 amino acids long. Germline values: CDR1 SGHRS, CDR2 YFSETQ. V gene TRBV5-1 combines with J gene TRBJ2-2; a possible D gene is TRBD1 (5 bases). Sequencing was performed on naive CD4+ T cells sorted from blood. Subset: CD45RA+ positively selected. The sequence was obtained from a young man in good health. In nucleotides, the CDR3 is TGCGCCAGCAGTAGACAGATAACCGGGGAGCTGTTTTTT. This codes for CASSRQITGELFF.